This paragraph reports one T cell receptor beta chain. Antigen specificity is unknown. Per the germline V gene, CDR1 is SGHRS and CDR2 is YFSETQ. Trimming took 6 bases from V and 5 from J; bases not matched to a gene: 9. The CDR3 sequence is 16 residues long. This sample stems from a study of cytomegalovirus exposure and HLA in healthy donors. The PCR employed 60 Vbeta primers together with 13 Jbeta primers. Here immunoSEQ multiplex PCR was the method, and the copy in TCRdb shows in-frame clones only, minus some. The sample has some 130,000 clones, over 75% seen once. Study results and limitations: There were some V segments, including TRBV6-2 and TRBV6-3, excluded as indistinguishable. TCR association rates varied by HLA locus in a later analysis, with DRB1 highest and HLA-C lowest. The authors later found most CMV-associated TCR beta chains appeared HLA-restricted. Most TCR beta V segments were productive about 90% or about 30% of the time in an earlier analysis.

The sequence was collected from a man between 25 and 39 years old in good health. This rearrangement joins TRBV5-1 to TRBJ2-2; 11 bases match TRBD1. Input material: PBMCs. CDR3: CASNRGQGATTGELFF. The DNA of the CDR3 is TGCGCCAGCAACCGAGGACAGGGGGCTACAACCGGGGAGCTGTTTTTT. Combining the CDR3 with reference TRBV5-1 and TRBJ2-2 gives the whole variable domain KAGVTQTPRYLIKTRGQQVTLSCSPISGHRSVSWYQQTPGQGLQFLFEYFSETQRNKGNFPGRFSGRQFSNSRSEMNVSTLELGDSALYLCASNRGQGATTGELFFGEGSRLTVL.